This TCR beta chain originates from a study of vaccination effects on CD4 cells after COVID-19. Assay used: immunoSEQ multiplex PCR; TCRdb lists only in-frame clones, some missing. The top ten clones hold roughly 4% of a sample with 71,000 or so clones, approximately 79% of them seen once. About this clone: Antigen unknown.

Germline CDR1 is SGHTA and CDR2 is FQGNSA. The CDR3 loop spans 14 amino acids. The V gene end was trimmed by 7 bases and the J gene end by 7 bases; junction bases not matched to a gene: 8. Before sequencing took place, the ViraFEST assay used viral peptide pools to expand antigen-specific CD4+ T cells. Subsequent to less than 13 days of culture, CD4+ T cells were isolated. Nucleocapsid antibodies stayed negative before and after vaccination, showing no earlier SARS-CoV-2 infection. PBMC were cultured at around 1.9 million per well with around 9.2 IU/ml IL-2 and roughly 10 ug/ml peptides. The material sequenced was CD4+ T cells from PBMCs cultured with HCoV-OC43 spike peptides, taken before COVID-19 vaccination. This sample's subset: HCoV-OC43 spike overlapping peptide pool stimulation. The chain uses TRBV7-2 and TRBJ2-2; 8 positions agree with TRBD1. The TCR was taken from a human donor who received a COVID-19 vaccine. This CDR3 reads CASTADRAVGELFF. CDR3 bases: TGTGCCAGCACCGCGGACAGGGCTGTCGGGGAGCTGTTTTTT.